The 18 T cell receptor beta chains reported below all come from one sample, sequenced in a study of blood T cell repertoires in COVID-19. Data came from immunoSEQ multiplex PCR; TCRdb stores just in-frame clones and leaves some out. The sample consists of roughly 68,000 clones, approximately 89% of them appearing once. The source material was peripheral blood. These TCRs come from a woman aged 70-85 years with acute or convalescent COVID-19.

On this clone: The missing conserved phenylalanine or tryptophan at the end of this CDR3 makes a read error likely. Because the CDR3's place on the DNA is in doubt, the DNA is left out and the CDR3 is given as listed by TCRdb. The genes are TRBV6-6 and TRBJ2-7; whether TRBD2, the table's D call, matches the DNA was not checked. The CDR3 length is 12 residues, termini included. In germline, CDR1 is MNHNY, CDR2 SVGAGI (reference sequence). CDR3 amino acids: CASSYSGLFPRY.

The chain couples TRBV6-5 to TRBJ2-7; tentative D call: TRBD2 (6 bases). This CDR3 has 15 amino acids. Trimming stripped 2 bases from V and 2 bases from J, with 13 bases between. Germline V gives CDR1 MNHEY, CDR2 SVGAGI. The CDR3 protein is CASSYGGNPTYEQYF. DNA for the CDR3: TGTGCCAGCAGTTACGGCGGGAACCCAACCTACGAGCAGTACTTC.

The chain links TRBV5-5 to TRBJ2-6; D is unresolved. This CDR3 contains 18 residues. V lost 0 bases to trimming and J lost 0 bases, with 13 bases between them. Looked up from germline, CDR1 is SGHKS and CDR2 is YYEKEE (reference sequence). CDR3 sequence (DNA): TGTGCCAGCAGCTTGGAAGCAGGTTTTATCTCTGGGGCCAACGTCCTGACTTTC. Encoded protein: CASSLEAGFISGANVLTF.

V gene TRBV9 combines with J gene TRBJ2-5; TRBD2 matches 16 bases. The V and J ends lost 3 bases and 1 base, in that order; junction bases with no gene match: 3. Germline values: CDR1 SGDLS, CDR2 YYNGEE. This CDR3 comprises 17 residues. Written as DNA, the CDR3 is TGTGCCAGCAGCGACGGGACTAGCGGGGGGGCCCAAGAGACCCAGTACTTC. Amino acid sequence: CASSDGTSGGAQETQYF.

The chain combines TRBV28 with TRBJ1-5; 10 positions match TRBD1. Per germline, CDR1 MDHEN and CDR2 SYDVKM. The CDR3 is 13 amino acids. With V trimmed by 6 bases and J by 6 bases, 2 bases remained unmatched. The CDR3 region is CASRTGGLQPQHF. The CDR3 DNA reads TGTGCCAGCAGGACAGGGGGCCTTCAGCCCCAGCATTTT.

The V and J genes are TRBV2 and TRBJ1-2, with D possibly being TRBD1 (6 bases). This CDR3 has 13 amino acids. V was pared by 7 bases and J by 4 bases, with 13 bases between. Germline CDR1 and CDR2: SNHLY and FYNNEI. CDR3 sequence reads: CASTPGGGYGYTF. The CDR3 DNA sequence: TGTGCCAGCACCCCGGGAGGGGGCTATGGCTACACCTTC. Using reference TRBV2 and TRBJ1-2 for the parts outside the CDR3, the full variable domain is EPEVTQTPSHQVTQMGQEVILRCVPISNHLYFYWYRQILGQKVEFLVSFYNNEISEKSEIFDDQFSVERPDGSNFTLKIRSTKLEDSAMYFCASTPGGGYGYTFGSGTRLTVV.

This clone was seen only once. The chain carries TRBV7-9 and TRBJ1-1; unclear D gene. V was trimmed by 1 base and J by 7 bases, leaving 13 bases between them. The CDR3 runs 14 residues. Germline CDR1 is SEHNR and CDR2 is FQNEAQ (reference sequence). CDR3 DNA sequence: TGTGCCAGCAGCTTAGTTCAGAGCGGTGGTGAAGCTTTCTTT. Its protein product is CASSLVQSGGEAFF.

The J gene is TRBJ2-6, the V gene TRBV6-1, with 7 bases aligning to TRBD1. Germline V lookup: CDR1 MNHNS, CDR2 SASEGT. V dropped 4 bases and J dropped 4; count of bases not matched to a gene: 10. The CDR3 sequence is 17 residues long. CDR3 in DNA: TGTGCCAGCAGTGCAACCCCGACAGGGTTGGGGGCCAACGTCCTGACTTTC. Translated, it gives CASSATPTGLGANVLTF.

The gene calls are TRBV15 and TRBJ2-1, with D tentatively TRBD2 (6 bases). The V gene's germline CDR1 is LNHNV and CDR2 YYDKDF (reference sequence). V shed 1 base and J shed 0 bases, with 10 bases lying between them. This CDR3 region has 16 residues. CDR3 amino acids: CATSRGGRSSYNEQFF. DNA of the CDR3: TGTGCCACCAGCAGAGGAGGGAGGAGCTCCTACAATGAGCAGTTCTTC.

CDR3 nucleotides: TGTGCCAGTAAATATAGGGGCGATATGAACACTGAAGCTTTCTTT. Its translation is CASKYRGDMNTEAFF. The V and J genes are TRBV19 and TRBJ1-1; maybe TRBD1 (5 bases). This CDR3 is 15 amino acids long. Trimming shortened V by 7 bases and J by 0 bases, and 15 bases separated the two germline ends. Germline lookup yields CDR1 LNHDA and CDR2 SQIVND (reference sequence).

The chain recombines TRBV10-3 with TRBJ1-3; D uncertain. The CDR3 loop spans 14 amino acids. In germline, CDR1 is ENHRY, CDR2 SYGVKD. Trimming removed 4 bases from V and 0 bases from J, with 7 bases in between. CDR3 nucleotides: TGTGCCATCAGTGCCGGGTCCTCTGGAAACACCATATATTTT. This sequence encodes CAISAGSSGNTIYF.

The chain carries TRBV5-1 and TRBJ2-5, with 9 bases lining up with TRBD2. CDR1 and CDR2 (germline): SGHRS, YFSETQ. J was trimmed by 2 bases and V by 1 base; bases with no gene match: 12. The CDR3 is 18 residues long. The CDR3 here is CASSLRTSEVYSQETQYF. The CDR3 nucleotides read TGCGCCAGCAGCTTGAGGACTAGCGAAGTTTACTCGCAAGAGACCCAGTACTTC.

The V and J genes are TRBV19 and TRBJ2-7; no clear D gene. The ends were cut back, 3 bases at V and 0 bases at J, with 9 bases in the middle. CDR1 is LNHDA, CDR2 SQIVND, per germline (reference sequence). CDR3 length equals 14 residues. In DNA form, the CDR3 reads TGTGCCAGTAGTATCAACTACCACTCCTACGAGCAGTACTTC. It is translated as CASSINYHSYEQYF.

The chain joins TRBV20-1 to TRBJ2-4; D is possibly TRBD1 (6 bases). V lost 3 bases and J 0 bases, leaving 15 bases between the germline ends. CDR1 DFQATT and CDR2 SNEGSKA come from the germline V gene (reference sequence). This CDR3 comprises 16 residues. CDR3 protein: CSASPGPGAAKNIQYF. The DNA of the CDR3 is TGCAGTGCTAGTCCGGGACCAGGGGCAGCCAAAAACATTCAGTACTTC.

This sequence joins TRBV5-4 and TRBJ2-7; TRBD1 matches 9 bases. CDR3 length: 14 amino acids. Trimming at V came to 7 bases and at J to 6 bases, leaving 11 bases not matched to a gene. Germline V gives CDR1 SGHNT, CDR2 YYREEE (reference sequence). CDR3 DNA sequence: TGTGCCAGCGGCCCAGACAGGGGGTTATTCGAGCAGTACTTC. Protein sequence: CASGPDRGLFEQYF.

The chain uses TRBV7-6 and TRBJ1-6; no definite D call. The V gene's germline CDR1 is SGHVS and CDR2 FNYEAQ. V was trimmed by 5 bases and J by 10 bases, leaving 12 bases between them. The CDR3 spans 13 residues. CDR3: CASSPRGKSPLHF. CDR3 coding DNA: TGTGCCAGCAGCCCGCGGGGAAAATCACCCCTCCACTTT.

This clone was counted only a few times. The chain carries TRBV11-2 and TRBJ1-1; TRBD1 matches at 10 bases. The CDR3 is 15 residues long. Germline loops: CDR1 SGHAT, CDR2 FQNNGV. Germline trimming cut 6 bases from V and 3 bases from J; bases unmatched to any gene: 7. CDR3 in amino acids: CASRTLTGGYTEAFF. DNA of the CDR3: TGTGCCAGCAGAACATTGACAGGGGGCTACACTGAAGCTTTCTTT.

The rearrangement joins TRBV7-2 to TRBJ1-5, with D possibly TRBD1 on 5 matching bases. The V gene's germline CDR1 is SGHTA and CDR2 FQGNSA. This CDR3 spans 14 amino acids. V lost 2 bases and J 3 bases, leaving 8 bases between the germline ends. This CDR3 is CASSLMDTNQPQHF. As DNA, the CDR3 is TGTGCCAGCAGCTTAATGGACACCAATCAGCCCCAGCATTTT.